A selection of T cell receptor beta chains follows, all from one sample in a study of long-term antiretroviral therapy in people with HIV. Profiled with immunoSEQ multiplex PCR; TCRdb holds only in-frame clones, not every one. The profile shows about 17,000 clones, 79% of them singletons. The sequencing used unsorted PBMCs, collected at the start of antiretroviral therapy. The receptors shown here come from a man aged 25 to 40 with HIV. Both conserved end residues are part of each CDR3. The order of the fields is clone size, D gene, V gene, J gene, CDR3 DNA, CDR3 protein. D genes are given only for firm matches. Not all rows give a size; the values are once, few, many and, for expanded clones, a class.

clone size: -; D gene: TRBD1; V gene: TRBV5-4; J gene: TRBJ2-3; CDR3 DNA: TGTGCCAGCAGCACCGGGACAGGGACTTTAAGTGATACGCAGTATTTT; CDR3 protein: CASSTGTGTLSDTQYF
clone size: -; D gene: -; V gene: TRBV6-6; J gene: TRBJ2-7; CDR3 DNA: TGTGCCAGCAGCCGGGGACTCCCAGACGAGCAGTACTTC; CDR3 protein: CASSRGLPDEQYF
clone size: -; D gene: -; V gene: TRBV19; J gene: TRBJ2-2; CDR3 DNA: TGTGCCAGTAGTACCGCCGGGACACTTTCGGAGCTGTTTTTT; CDR3 protein: CASSTAGTLSELFF
clone size: -; D gene: -; V gene: TRBV30; J gene: TRBJ1-1; CDR3 DNA: TGTGCCTGGAGTGCCACAGGGCTGGAAGCTTTCTTT; CDR3 protein: CAWSATGLEAFF
clone size: -; D gene: -; V gene: TRBV30; J gene: TRBJ2-2; CDR3 DNA: TGTGCCTGGAGGGCCTCCGTTAACACCGGGGAGCTGTTTTTT; CDR3 protein: CAWRASVNTGELFF
clone size: once; D gene: TRBD1; V gene: TRBV7-2; J gene: TRBJ2-4; CDR3 DNA: TGTGCCAGCAGCGGCGACAGGGTAGTAAACATTCAGTACTTC; CDR3 protein: CASSGDRVVNIQYF
clone size: few; D gene: TRBD1; V gene: TRBV7-6; J gene: TRBJ2-2; CDR3 DNA: TGTGCCACTGGACAGGGTACACACCCGAACACCGGGGAGCTGTTTTTT; CDR3 protein: CATGQGTHPNTGELFF
clone size: -; D gene: -; V gene: TRBV10-3; J gene: TRBJ2-2; CDR3 DNA: TGTGCCATCAGTCCCCCCGAGGGGAACGGGGAGCTGTTTTTT; CDR3 protein: CAISPPEGNGELFF
clone size: -; D gene: -; V gene: TRBV4-2; J gene: TRBJ2-2; CDR3 DNA: TGTGCCAGCAGCCAAGGGTGGGGGGACACCGGGGAGCTGTTTTTT; CDR3 protein: CASSQGWGDTGELFF
clone size: few; D gene: -; V gene: TRBV4-1; J gene: TRBJ1-3; CDR3 DNA: TGCGCCAGCAGCCAAGATCCTCCTCCCGGAAACACCATATATTTT; CDR3 protein: CASSQDPPPGNTIYF
clone size: once; D gene: -; V gene: TRBV6-5; J gene: TRBJ2-1; CDR3 DNA: TGTGCCAGCAGAGGGGGACAACCTAACAATGAGCAGTTCTTC; CDR3 protein: CASRGGQPNNEQFF
clone size: -; D gene: -; V gene: TRBV5-5; J gene: TRBJ1-1; CDR3 DNA: TGTGCCAGCAGCTTTAATAGGAACACTGAAGCTTTCTTT; CDR3 protein: CASSFNRNTEAFF
clone size: -; D gene: TRBD1; V gene: TRBV12-5; J gene: TRBJ2-3; CDR3 DNA: TGTGCTAGTGGTCCCGGACAGGGAAACACAGATACGCAGTATTTT; CDR3 protein: CASGPGQGNTDTQYF
clone size: -; D gene: -; V gene: TRBV19; J gene: TRBJ1-1; CDR3 DNA: TGTGCCAGCTTCGCAGCGAACACTGAAGCTTTCTTT; CDR3 protein: CASFAANTEAFF
clone size: -; D gene: -; V gene: TRBV7-9; J gene: TRBJ2-3; CDR3 DNA: TGTGCCAGCAGTAGACCGGGGACGGACCCTGGGGATACGCAGTATTTT; CDR3 protein: CASSRPGTDPGDTQYF
clone size: -; D gene: TRBD1; V gene: TRBV7-2; J gene: TRBJ2-1; CDR3 DNA: TGTGCCAGCAGCTTATCAGGGGGTCCCTACAATGAGCAGTTCTTC; CDR3 protein: CASSLSGGPYNEQFF
clone size: -; D gene: TRBD1; V gene: TRBV13; J gene: TRBJ1-2; CDR3 DNA: TGTGCCAGCAGCCCCCGGGACAGGGGCGGTGATGGCTACACCTTC; CDR3 protein: CASSPRDRGGDGYTF
clone size: few; D gene: -; V gene: TRBV10-3; J gene: TRBJ2-2; CDR3 DNA: TGTGCCATCAGTGCCCCACAGGGGGAGGGCACCGGGGAGCTGTTTTTT; CDR3 protein: CAISAPQGEGTGELFF
clone size: -; D gene: -; V gene: TRBV21-1; J gene: TRBJ2-5; CDR3 DNA: TGTGCCAGCAGCAAAGAGGTCGGAGAGACCCAGTACTTC; CDR3 protein: CASSKEVGETQYF
clone size: -; D gene: TRBD2; V gene: TRBV11-2; J gene: TRBJ2-1; CDR3 DNA: TGTGCCAGCATCCCCTCCCGGACTAGCGGAGGGAGCTCCTACAATGAGCAGTTCTTC; CDR3 protein: CASIPSRTSGGSSYNEQFF
clone size: -; D gene: TRBD2; V gene: TRBV5-4; J gene: TRBJ2-3; CDR3 DNA: TGTGCCAGCAGAATGGCGGCGGGGGGGCCGGGGGGAGATACGCAGTATTTT; CDR3 protein: CASRMAAGGPGGDTQYF
clone size: -; D gene: -; V gene: TRBV4-1; J gene: TRBJ2-4; CDR3 DNA: TGCGCCAGCAGCCAAGGGGGTGACATTCAGTACTTC; CDR3 protein: CASSQGGDIQYF
clone size: -; D gene: -; V gene: TRBV16; J gene: TRBJ2-7; CDR3 DNA: TGTGCCAGCAGCCAAAACCGAGGACAGTACGAGCAGTACTTC; CDR3 protein: CASSQNRGQYEQYF
clone size: -; D gene: TRBD1; V gene: TRBV5-4; J gene: TRBJ2-3; CDR3 DNA: TGTGCCAGCAGCTTAGACCCGGGACAGGGGACAGATACGCAGTATTTT; CDR3 protein: CASSLDPGQGTDTQYF
clone size: -; D gene: TRBD1; V gene: TRBV6-8; J gene: TRBJ1-5; CDR3 DNA: TGTGCCAGCAGCCGGATGGGACAGGGAAGGAATCAGCCCCAGCATTTT; CDR3 protein: CASSRMGQGRNQPQHF
clone size: -; D gene: -; V gene: TRBV27; J gene: TRBJ2-2; CDR3 DNA: TGTGCCAGCAGTTTATCGTCCCGGTACACCGGGGAGCTGTTTTTT; CDR3 protein: CASSLSSRYTGELFF
clone size: once; D gene: TRBD1; V gene: TRBV7-2; J gene: TRBJ2-3; CDR3 DNA: TGTGCCAGCAGTTTAGAAGGGGGACAGGGGACAGATACGCAGTATTTT; CDR3 protein: CASSLEGGQGTDTQYF
clone size: once; D gene: TRBD2; V gene: TRBV2; J gene: TRBJ2-1; CDR3 DNA: TGTGCCAGCGGGGGGGAGGGGAATGAGCAGTTCTTC; CDR3 protein: CASGGEGNEQFF
clone size: -; D gene: -; V gene: TRBV19; J gene: TRBJ2-2; CDR3 DNA: TGTGCCAGTAGTAGGACCGGGGAGCTGTTTTTT; CDR3 protein: CASSRTGELFF
clone size: -; D gene: -; V gene: TRBV29-1; J gene: TRBJ1-2; CDR3 DNA: TGCAGCGCTACAGACCTAAACGGGGAAAGCACCTTC; CDR3 protein: CSATDLNGESTF
clone size: medium-sized; D gene: TRBD1; V gene: TRBV7-8; J gene: TRBJ1-5; CDR3 DNA: TGTGCCAGCAGCTCCCGGGACAGGGTTGGACAGCCCCAGCATTTT; CDR3 protein: CASSSRDRVGQPQHF
clone size: -; D gene: -; V gene: TRBV30; J gene: TRBJ1-1; CDR3 DNA: TGTGCCTGGAGAGGCGAGGGGATCACTGAAGCTTTCTTT; CDR3 protein: CAWRGEGITEAFF
clone size: -; D gene: -; V gene: TRBV29-1; J gene: TRBJ1-4; CDR3 DNA: TGCAGCGTTGAAGATGGGGGGGGTGATGAAAAACTGTTTTTT; CDR3 protein: CSVEDGGGDEKLFF
clone size: once; D gene: TRBD2; V gene: TRBV6-1; J gene: TRBJ2-1; CDR3 DNA: TGTGCCAGCAGTGAAGCGGGGCTAGCGGGAGCTGGTGAGCAGTTCTTC; CDR3 protein: CASSEAGLAGAGEQFF